This T cell receptor (beta chain) emerged from a study of T cell responses to AZD1222 COVID-19 vaccine. Only a few counts were recorded for this clone. Its matching antigen is unknown. CDR1 and CDR2 from the germline V gene are SNHLY and FYNNEI. Germline trimming cut 0 bases from V and 8 bases from J; bases unmatched to any gene: 5. The CDR3 runs 15 residues. Using immunoSEQ multiplex PCR, the repertoire was profiled, and TCRdb retains in-frame clones only, with some absent. The sample has about 78,000 clones, around four fifths seen once. Whole-study findings and limits: Only after the peak T cell response were repertoires sampled. Donors in the cohort were predominantly white British and more often female, and clonal diversity was possibly underestimated.

The material was peripheral blood, obtained on day 0 of AZD1222 vaccination. The rearrangement uses TRBV2 and TRBJ1-4, with TRBD1 matching 8 bases. This clonotype was obtained from an adult in good health. The CDR3 bases are TGTGCCAGCAGTGAAGCGGTGAGACAGGGGGAAAAACTGTTTTTT. It is translated as CASSEAVRQGEKLFF.